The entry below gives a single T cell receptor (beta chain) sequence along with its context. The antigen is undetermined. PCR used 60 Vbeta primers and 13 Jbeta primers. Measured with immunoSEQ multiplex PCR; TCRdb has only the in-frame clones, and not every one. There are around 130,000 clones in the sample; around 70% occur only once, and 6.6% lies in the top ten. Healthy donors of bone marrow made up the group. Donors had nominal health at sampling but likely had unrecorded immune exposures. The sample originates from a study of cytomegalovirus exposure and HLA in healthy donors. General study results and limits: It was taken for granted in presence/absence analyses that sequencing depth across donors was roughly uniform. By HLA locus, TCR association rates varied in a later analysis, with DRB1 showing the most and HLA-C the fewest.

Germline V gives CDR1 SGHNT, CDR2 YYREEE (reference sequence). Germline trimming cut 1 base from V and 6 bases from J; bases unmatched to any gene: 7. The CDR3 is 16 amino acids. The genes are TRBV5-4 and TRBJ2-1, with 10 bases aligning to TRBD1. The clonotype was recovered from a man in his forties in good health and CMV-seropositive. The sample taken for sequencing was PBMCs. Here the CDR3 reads CASSLPRGQGTNEQFF. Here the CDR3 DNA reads TGTGCCAGCAGCTTGCCCAGGGGACAGGGGACCAATGAGCAGTTCTTC. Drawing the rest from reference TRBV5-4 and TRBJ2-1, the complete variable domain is ETGVTQSPTHLIKTRGQQVTLRCSSQSGHNTVSWYQQALGQGPQFIFQYYREEENGRGNFPPRFSGLQFPNYSSELNVNALELDDSALYLCASSLPRGQGTNEQFFGPGTRLTVL.